This T cell receptor beta chain is drawn from a study of blood T cell repertoires in COVID-19. About the study: T cells, B-cell-depleted T cells, or PBMCs supplied cDNA or gDNA.

The CDR3 totals 17 residues. CDR1 LNHDA and CDR2 SQIVND come from the germline V gene (reference sequence). V lost 3 bases and J lost 3, with 17 bases in between. Method: immunoSEQ multiplex PCR; TCRdb's copy keeps in-frame clones and lacks some. The sample lists about 340,000 clones; under 95% were seen once. The chain recombines TRBV19 with TRBJ2-2; a weak D match, TRBD2 (5 bases). The TCR comes from a woman under 30 who had recovered from COVID-19. Sample: peripheral blood. CDR3: CASSMGSASYYTGELFF. DNA of the CDR3: TGTGCCAGTAGTATGGGTTCGGCTAGCTATTACACCGGGGAGCTGTTTTTT.